One sample yielded the 32 T cell receptor beta chains listed below, sequenced in a study of OX40 agonist ivuxolimab in advanced cancers. Library preparation was by the immunoSEQ multiplex PCR assay. In its TCRdb copy, this immuneACCESS table keeps in-frame sequences only and misses some clones. Where compared with another copy, unresolved V genes explain less than half of these, and the others have no known cause. This sample lists roughly 35,000 clones; about 76% were detected once. The ten largest clones capture about 1.3% of the sample. This sample comprised CD4+ or CD8+ T cells sorted from blood, obtained in a trial of the OX40 agonist ivuxolimab. These receptors all come from an adult with an advanced solid tumor such as melanoma, head and neck, liver or kidney cancer.

This rearrangement joins TRBV7-2 to TRBJ2-2, with D tentatively TRBD1 (7 bases). There are 15 residues in the CDR3. Trimming pared 3 bases from V and 4 bases from J, leaving 12 bases between. Germline assignment: CDR1 SGHTA and CDR2 FQGNSA. The CDR3 coding sequence is TGTGCCAGCAGCTTTGGCGGGACAGCCACCGGGGAGCTGTTTTTT. As protein: CASSFGGTATGELFF. Combining the CDR3 with reference TRBV7-2 and TRBJ2-2 gives the whole variable domain GAGVSQSPSNKVTEKGKDVELRCDPISGHTALYWYRQSLGQGLEFLIYFQGNSAPDKSGLPSDRFSAERTGGSVSTLTIQRTQQEDSAVYLCASSFGGTATGELFFGEGSRLTVL.

CDR3 coding DNA: TGTGCCAGCAGCGTAGCAGGGGTAACGAGCAATGAGCAGTTCTTC. It encodes CASSVAGVTSNEQFF. The genes are TRBV9 and TRBJ2-1; tentative D call: TRBD1 (6 bases). V was pared by 0 bases and J by 6 bases, with 13 bases between. The CDR3 length is 15 residues. Germline V gene sequence: CDR1 SGDLS, CDR2 YYNGEE.

This sequence joins TRBV7-8 and TRBJ2-1; D call uncertain. The length of the CDR3 is 13 residues. Germline CDR1 SGHVS, CDR2 FQNEAQ. V lost 1 base and J 8 bases, leaving 9 bases between the germline ends. Here the CDR3 reads CASSLEVSDEQFF. As DNA, the CDR3 is TGTGCCAGCAGCTTAGAGGTAAGCGATGAGCAGTTCTTC.

The chain combines TRBV5-1 with TRBJ2-2; the match to TRBD2 covers 7 bases. The CDR3 loop spans 15 amino acids. The V segment lost 4 bases and the J segment 4 bases; nucleotides outside the gene matches: 7. Germline-derived CDR1 and CDR2 are SGHRS and YFSETQ. CDR3 bases: TGCGCCAGCAGCATCCAGCGGGGTGTCACCGGGGAGCTGTTTTTT. Translated, it gives CASSIQRGVTGELFF.

The J gene is TRBJ2-3, the V gene TRBV11-3, with a tentative D call TRBD2 (6 bases). The CDR3 runs 14 residues. Germline V lookup: CDR1 SGHNT, CDR2 YENEEA. V dropped 2 bases and J dropped 1 base, with 7 bases sitting between them. For the CDR3, the DNA is TGTGCCAGCAGCTTACAGCGGGGCACAGATACGCAGTATTTT. Its translation is CASSLQRGTDTQYF.

This clone appeared a single time. The chain links TRBV9 to TRBJ2-5; no clear D gene. The CDR3 is 15 amino acids. Germline V CDR1 and CDR2: SGDLS, YYNGEE. Deletions cut 0 bases from V and 3 bases from J, with 12 bases between. The CDR3 DNA reads TGTGCCAGCAGCGTAGTTGGTGGGCATGAAGAGACCCAGTACTTC. Protein product: CASSVVGGHEETQYF.

This rearrangement joins TRBV7-6 to TRBJ2-2; maybe TRBD2 (6 bases). The CDR3 is 15 amino acids. Between the trimmed V and J ends, which lost 0 bases and 3 bases, there was a span of 8 bases. Germline V lookup: CDR1 SGHVS, CDR2 FNYEAQ. CDR3 sequence (DNA): TGTGCCAGCAGCTTAGCGTGGGACTACACCGGGGAGCTGTTTTTT. It translates to CASSLAWDYTGELFF.

This clone was seen a few times. The gene calls are TRBV18 and TRBJ2-7; 8 bases agree with TRBD1. The germline V gene has CDR1 KGHSH and CDR2 LQKENI. The junction had 4 bases not matched to a gene; V was cut back by 4 bases and J by 2 bases. This CDR3 region has 14 residues. The CDR3 loop is CASSLGQGPYEQYF. In DNA, the CDR3 is TGTGCCAGCTCACTAGGACAGGGTCCCTACGAGCAGTACTTC.

V is TRBV6-8 and J is TRBJ2-7, with D maybe TRBD1 (6 bases). The V gene's germline CDR1 is MNHGY and CDR2 SAAAGT. The ends were cut back, 6 bases at V and 5 bases at J, with 14 bases in the middle. The CDR3 loop spans 13 amino acids. CDR3 nucleotide sequence: TGTGCCAGCAGGGGACACCTCCGGCACGAGCAGTACTTC. Translating gives CASRGHLRHEQYF.

V usage is TRBV5-6 and J usage is TRBJ1-4; D is uncertain. Germline CDR1 reads SGHDT; CDR2 reads YYEEEE. The V end lost 0 bases, the J end lost 5 bases, and 8 bases lay between the germline ends. The CDR3 length is 14 residues. The CDR3 protein is CASSLGQLNEKLFF. CDR3 in DNA: TGTGCCAGCAGCTTGGGGCAGCTAAATGAAAAACTGTTTTTT.

The rearrangement links TRBV5-6 to TRBJ2-3, with 10 bases identical to TRBD2. The CDR3 is made up of 16 amino acids. CDR1 and CDR2 from the germline V gene are SGHDT and YYEEEE. Trimming at V came to 0 bases and at J to 0 bases, leaving 1 base not matched to a gene. CDR3 nucleotides: TGTGCCAGCAGCTTGGCTAGCGGGGGTAGCACAGATACGCAGTATTTT. Its translation is CASSLASGGSTDTQYF.

The J gene is TRBJ2-5, the V gene TRBV18, with 10 bases that match TRBD1. With V trimmed by 5 bases and J by 5 bases, 11 bases remained unmatched. Germline loops: CDR1 KGHSH, CDR2 LQKENI. This CDR3 spans 16 amino acids. CDR3 sequence reads: CASSARMDRGIETQYF. CDR3 DNA sequence: TGTGCCAGCTCAGCCCGGATGGACAGGGGGATTGAGACCCAGTACTTC.

J is TRBJ2-7 and V is TRBV7-9; 8 bases align to TRBD1. The germline V gene has CDR1 SEHNR and CDR2 FQNEAQ (reference sequence). The CDR3 is 16 amino acids. V trimming: 1 base; J trimming: 3 bases; junction bases outside the gene matches: 8. CDR3 loop: CASSLDGRGPLYEQYF. The CDR3, as DNA: TGTGCCAGCAGCTTAGATGGCAGGGGGCCCCTCTACGAGCAGTACTTC.

The chain employs TRBV5-4 and TRBJ1-2; 9 bases match TRBD1. This CDR3 has 14 amino acids. The V and J ends lost 4 bases and 8 bases, in that order; junction bases with no gene match: 9. Germline V gene sequence: CDR1 SGHNT, CDR2 YYREEE (reference sequence). CDR3 region: CASSLGQGEGGYTF. CDR3 in DNA: TGTGCCAGCAGCCTGGGACAGGGTGAGGGGGGCTACACCTTC.

The chain has TRBV5-5 and TRBJ1-2; TRBD1 matches at 7 bases. V lost 0 bases, J lost 4 bases, and 3 bases stayed unmatched. In germline, CDR1 is SGHKS, CDR2 YYEKEE (reference sequence). There are 14 residues in the CDR3. CDR3 in amino acids: CASSLGQGGYGYTF. CDR3 nucleotides: TGTGCCAGCAGCTTGGGACAGGGAGGCTATGGCTACACCTTC.

This chain's CDR3 is CASSLAGGQGGEKLFF. The CDR3 coding sequence is TGTGCCAGCAGCTTAGCGGGGGGACAGGGAGGCGAAAAACTGTTTTTT. V and J are TRBV7-9 and TRBJ1-4; TRBD1 matches 9 bases. Trimming took 0 bases from V and 8 from J; bases not matched to a gene: 7. The CDR3 length is 16 residues. In germline, CDR1 is SEHNR, CDR2 FQNEAQ (reference sequence). The whole variable domain, filled in from reference TRBV7-9 and TRBJ1-4, reads DTGVSQNPRHKITKRGQNVTFRCDPISEHNRLYWYRQTLGQGPEFLTYFQNEAQLEKSRLLSDRFSAERPKGSFSTLEIQRTEQGDSAMYLCASSLAGGQGGEKLFFGSGTQLSVL.

This chain uses TRBV5-4 with TRBJ1-1, with unresolved D. The CDR3 is 13 amino acids. Trimming removed 4 bases from V and 8 bases from J, with 15 bases in between. CDR1 is SGHNT, CDR2 YYREEE, per germline (reference sequence). Here the CDR3 reads CASSLPNGPEAFF. The CDR3 bases are TGTGCCAGCAGCCTACCGAATGGCCCCGAAGCTTTCTTT.

This rearrangement joins TRBV5-1 to TRBJ2-3; D possibly corresponds to TRBD2 (6 bases). The CDR3 runs 15 residues. The V end lost 0 bases, the J end lost 2 bases, and 10 bases lay between the germline ends. From germline, CDR1 is SGHRS and CDR2 YFSETQ. This CDR3 is CASSLGGATTDTQYF. CDR3 DNA sequence: TGCGCCAGCAGCTTGGGCGGGGCTACCACAGATACGCAGTATTTT.

This chain joins TRBV6-5 and TRBJ1-2; TRBD1 aligns across 8 bases. Per germline, CDR1 MNHEY and CDR2 SVGAGI. The junction had 6 bases not matched to a gene; V was cut back by 2 bases and J by 4 bases. The CDR3 has 15 amino acids. CDR3 in DNA: TGTGCCAGCAGTTACGATACAGGGGGGATCTATGGCTACACCTTC. Translating it yields CASSYDTGGIYGYTF.

The chain combines TRBV4-2 with TRBJ1-6; D is uncertain. This CDR3 has 12 amino acids. The germline V and J ends were trimmed by 5 bases and 7 bases, with 6 bases remaining between them. The germline V gene encodes CDR1 LGHNA and CDR2 YNFKEQ. Written as DNA, the CDR3 is TGTGCCAGCAGCTTGCAAAATTCACCCCTCCACTTT. The encoded protein is CASSLQNSPLHF.

The rearrangement links TRBV28 to TRBJ2-2, with a possible D match to TRBD2 (7 bases). Germline CDR1 MDHEN, CDR2 SYDVKM. This CDR3 has 18 residues. The V and J ends lost 3 bases and 6 bases respectively, with 23 bases between them. The CDR3 sequence: CASSFFGGGGGPAGELFF. CDR3 DNA: TGTGCCAGCAGTTTCTTTGGGGGAGGGGGAGGGCCCGCCGGGGAGCTGTTTTTT.

This clone showed up just once. J is TRBJ1-1 and V is TRBV27; D is undetermined. This CDR3 spans 14 amino acids. In germline, CDR1 is MNHEY, CDR2 SMNVEV (reference sequence). Trimming took off 4 bases at V and 0 bases at J, with 9 bases between the two ends. CDR3 coding DNA: TGTGCCAGCAGTTCCAACCCCTTGAACACTGAAGCTTTCTTT. Encoded protein: CASSSNPLNTEAFF.

The chain links TRBV5-1 to TRBJ1-4, with 7 nucleotides matching TRBD1. Germline-derived CDR1 and CDR2 are SGHRS and YFSETQ. V shed 3 bases, J shed 10 bases, and the junction held 15 bases outside the gene matches. The CDR3 has 16 residues. The CDR3 DNA follows: TGCGCCAGCAGCTCGGGGGACGGGACAGATTTGGGAAAACTGTTTTTT. It encodes CASSSGDGTDLGKLFF.

This chain connects TRBV7-2 to TRBJ1-2, with 7 bases identical to TRBD1. The germline CDR1 and CDR2 sequences are SGHTA and FQGNSA. The CDR3 length is 15 residues. Trimming cost V 5 bases and J 4 bases; bases outside gene matches: 10. The CDR3 loop is CASSPERGRSYGYTF. CDR3 DNA sequence: TGTGCCAGCAGCCCAGAAAGGGGGCGCAGCTATGGCTACACCTTC.

The chain joins TRBV5-6 to TRBJ2-2; a weak D match, TRBD1 (6 bases). The CDR3 contains 15 residues. In germline, CDR1 is SGHDT, CDR2 YYEEEE. The V and J ends lost 1 base and 5 bases respectively, with 12 bases between them. CDR3 sequence: CASSLPLGGTGELFF. The CDR3 nucleotides read TGTGCCAGCAGCTTGCCCTTAGGGGGAACCGGGGAGCTGTTTTTT.

The V gene is TRBV7-2, the J gene TRBJ1-1, with D uncertain. The CDR3 loop spans 13 amino acids. Trimming pared 2 bases from V and 5 bases from J, leaving 9 bases between. In germline, CDR1 is SGHTA, CDR2 FQGNSA. Written as DNA, the CDR3 is TGTGCCAGCAGCTTAAGGTGGGAGACTGAAGCTTTCTTT. Its protein product is CASSLRWETEAFF.

V and J are TRBV11-3 and TRBJ2-3; D might be TRBD1 (5 bases). Trimming took off 3 bases at V and 5 bases at J, with 6 bases between the two ends. CDR1 SGHNT and CDR2 YENEEA come from the germline V gene. This CDR3 is built from 12 residues. CDR3 sequence (DNA): TGTGCCAGCAGCTTTAGGGGAGATACGCAGTATTTT. It translates to CASSFRGDTQYF. Based on the CDR3 plus reference TRBV11-3 and TRBJ2-3, the full variable domain is EAGVVQSPRYKIIEKKQPVAFWCNPISGHNTLYWYLQNLGQGPELLIRYENEEAVDDSQLPKDRFSAERLKGVDSTLKIQPAELGDSAVYLCASSFRGDTQYFGPGTRLTVL.

The V call is TRBV4-3, the J call TRBJ2-2; 9 bases line up with TRBD1. The V gene's germline CDR1 is LGHNA and CDR2 YSLEER. V gave up 1 base and J gave up 3 bases; unmatched junction bases: 6. The CDR3 sequence is 17 residues long. The CDR3 spells CASSQGKGQGYTGELFF. Here the CDR3 DNA reads TGCGCCAGCAGCCAAGGAAAAGGACAGGGGTACACCGGGGAGCTGTTTTTT.

The sample holds one count of this clone. V gene TRBV15 combines with J gene TRBJ1-1; 11 nucleotides match TRBD1. Germline CDR1 is LNHNV and CDR2 is YYDKDF (reference sequence). Trimming cost V 2 bases and J 1 base; bases outside gene matches: 3. This CDR3 region has 16 residues. In DNA form, the CDR3 reads TGTGCCACCAGCAGATGGACAGGGGGCCCGAACACTGAAGCTTTCTTT. Its translation: CATSRWTGGPNTEAFF.

V gene TRBV5-1 combines with J gene TRBJ2-2; D is unresolved. Deletions cut 2 bases from V and 2 bases from J, with 13 bases between. The CDR3 length is 16 residues. Germline CDR1 is SGHRS and CDR2 is YFSETQ. In DNA, the CDR3 is TGCGCCAGCAGCTTCGGCTGGGGTTCTAACACCGGGGAGCTGTTTTTT. Residues: CASSFGWGSNTGELFF.

This chain links TRBV7-6 with TRBJ1-1; D not certain. Trimming stripped 4 bases from V and 4 bases from J, with 16 bases between. This CDR3 has 15 residues. Germline values: CDR1 SGHVS, CDR2 FNYEAQ. CDR3 coding DNA: TGTGCCAGCAGCTCCCGGGGTGGAAGCGGCACTGAAGCTTTCTTT. Its protein product is CASSSRGGSGTEAFF.

The rearrangement links TRBV11-1 to TRBJ1-5; weak D call: TRBD1 (5 bases). V gave up 3 bases and J gave up 7 bases, with 13 bases separating them. In germline, CDR1 is SGHAT, CDR2 FQDESV (reference sequence). CDR3 size: 14 residues. Written as DNA, the CDR3 is TGTGCCAGCAGCTTGGGTCAGGGAAGGCAGCCCCAGCATTTT. Translated, it gives CASSLGQGRQPQHF.